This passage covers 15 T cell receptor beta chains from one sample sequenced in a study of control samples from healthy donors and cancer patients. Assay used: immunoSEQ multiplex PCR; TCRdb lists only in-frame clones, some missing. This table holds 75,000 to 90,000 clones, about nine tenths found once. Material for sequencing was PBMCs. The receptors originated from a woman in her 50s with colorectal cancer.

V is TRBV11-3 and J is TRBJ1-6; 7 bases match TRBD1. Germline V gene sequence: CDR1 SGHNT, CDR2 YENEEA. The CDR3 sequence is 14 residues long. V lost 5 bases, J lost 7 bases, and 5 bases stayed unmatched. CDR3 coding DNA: TGTGCCAGCAGCAAGGGACAGCCAAATTCACCCCTCCACTTT. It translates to CASSKGQPNSPLHF. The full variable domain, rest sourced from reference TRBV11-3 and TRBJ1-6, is EAGVVQSPRYKIIEKKQPVAFWCNPISGHNTLYWYLQNLGQGPELLIRYENEEAVDDSQLPKDRFSAERLKGVDSTLKIQPAELGDSAVYLCASSKGQPNSPLHFGNGTRLTVT.

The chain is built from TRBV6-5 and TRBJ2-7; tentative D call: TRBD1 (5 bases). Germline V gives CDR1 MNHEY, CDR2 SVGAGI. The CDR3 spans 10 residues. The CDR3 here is CATGHYEQYV. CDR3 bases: TGTGCTACAGGACACTACGAGCAGTACGTC.

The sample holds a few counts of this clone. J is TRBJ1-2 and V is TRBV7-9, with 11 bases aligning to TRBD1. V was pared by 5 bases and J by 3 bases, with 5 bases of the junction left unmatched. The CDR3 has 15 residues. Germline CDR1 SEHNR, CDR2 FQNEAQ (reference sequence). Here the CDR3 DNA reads TGTGCCAGCAGCCCGGGGACAGGGGGGGACTATGGCTACACCTTC. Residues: CASSPGTGGDYGYTF.

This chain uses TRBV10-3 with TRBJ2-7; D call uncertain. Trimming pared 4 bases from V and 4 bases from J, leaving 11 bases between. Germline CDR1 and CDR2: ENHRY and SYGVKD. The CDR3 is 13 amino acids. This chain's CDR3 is CAISGVGFYEQYV. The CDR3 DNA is TGTGCCATCAGTGGGGTGGGATTTTACGAGCAGTACGTC.

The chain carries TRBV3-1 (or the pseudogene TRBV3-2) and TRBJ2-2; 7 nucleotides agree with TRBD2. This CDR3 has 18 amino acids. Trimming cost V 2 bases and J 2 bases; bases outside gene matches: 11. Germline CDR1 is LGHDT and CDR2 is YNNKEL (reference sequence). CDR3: CASSQSGGLAANTGELFF. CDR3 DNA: TGTGCCAGCAGCCAATCCGGAGGGCTAGCGGCCAACACCGGGGAGCTGTTTTTT.

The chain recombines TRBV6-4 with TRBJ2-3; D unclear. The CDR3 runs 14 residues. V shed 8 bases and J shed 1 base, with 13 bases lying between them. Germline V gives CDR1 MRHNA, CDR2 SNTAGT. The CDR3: CASGMLDGTDTQYF. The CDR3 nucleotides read TGTGCCAGCGGTATGCTGGATGGCACAGATACGCAGTATTTT.

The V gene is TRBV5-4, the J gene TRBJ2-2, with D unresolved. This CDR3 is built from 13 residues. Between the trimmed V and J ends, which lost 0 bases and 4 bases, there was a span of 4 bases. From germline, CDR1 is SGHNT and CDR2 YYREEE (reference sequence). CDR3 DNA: TGTGCCAGCAGCTTGGAGCTCACCGGGGAGCTGTTTTTT. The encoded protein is CASSLELTGELFF.

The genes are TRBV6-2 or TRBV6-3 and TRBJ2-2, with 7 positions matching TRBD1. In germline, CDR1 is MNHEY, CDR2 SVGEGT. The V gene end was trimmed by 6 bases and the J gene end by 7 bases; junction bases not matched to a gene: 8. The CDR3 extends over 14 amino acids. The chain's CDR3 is CASSSIDRVGELFF. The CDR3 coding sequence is TGTGCCAGCAGCTCAATCGACAGGGTCGGGGAGCTGTTTTTT.

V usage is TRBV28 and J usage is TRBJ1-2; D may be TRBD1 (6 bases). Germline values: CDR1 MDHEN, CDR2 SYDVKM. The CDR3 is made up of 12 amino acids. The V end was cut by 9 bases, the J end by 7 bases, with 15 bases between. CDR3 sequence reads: CASRQGNGGYTF. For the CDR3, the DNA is TGTGCCAGTCGCCAGGGGAACGGTGGCTACACCTTC.

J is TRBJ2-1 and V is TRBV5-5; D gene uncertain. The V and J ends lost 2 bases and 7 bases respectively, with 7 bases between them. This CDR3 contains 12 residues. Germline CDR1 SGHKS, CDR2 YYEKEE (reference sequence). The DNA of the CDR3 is TGTGCCAGCAGCTTCGTAGGAAATGAGCAGTTCTTC. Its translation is CASSFVGNEQFF.

The CDR3 DNA reads as TGTGCCAGCAGTTTCCACCCCCAGCGGGGGGCTGCCATTGAGCAGTTCTTC. Amino acids: CASSFHPQRGAAIEQFF. V is TRBV7-2 and J is TRBJ2-1; 9 nucleotides align to TRBD2. Germline CDR1 is SGHTA and CDR2 is FQGNSA. The V segment lost 6 bases and the J segment 9 bases; nucleotides outside the gene matches: 18. This CDR3 is built from 17 residues.

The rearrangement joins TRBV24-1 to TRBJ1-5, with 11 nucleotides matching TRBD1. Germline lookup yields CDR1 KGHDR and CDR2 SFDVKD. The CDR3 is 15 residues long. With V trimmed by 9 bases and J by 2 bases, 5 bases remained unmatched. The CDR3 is CATSGQGVGNQPQHF. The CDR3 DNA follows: TGTGCCACCTCGGGACAGGGGGTGGGCAATCAGCCCCAGCATTTT.

The CDR3 sequence: CATSDPGGLQVFF. DNA of the CDR3: TGTGCCACCAGTGATCCCGGTGGCCTCCAAGTTTTCTTT. V is TRBV24-1 and J is TRBJ1-1, with no clear D. CDR3 size: 13 residues. Trimming took 3 bases from V and 13 from J, leaving 17 bases between them. CDR1 and CDR2 (germline): KGHDR, SFDVKD.

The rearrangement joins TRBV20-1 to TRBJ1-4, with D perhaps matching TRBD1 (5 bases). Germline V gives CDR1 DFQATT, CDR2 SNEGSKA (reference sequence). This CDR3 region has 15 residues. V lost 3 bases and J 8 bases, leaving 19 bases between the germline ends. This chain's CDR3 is CSASQPGPFQEKLFF. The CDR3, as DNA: TGCAGTGCTAGTCAACCGGGACCGTTCCAAGAAAAACTGTTTTTT.

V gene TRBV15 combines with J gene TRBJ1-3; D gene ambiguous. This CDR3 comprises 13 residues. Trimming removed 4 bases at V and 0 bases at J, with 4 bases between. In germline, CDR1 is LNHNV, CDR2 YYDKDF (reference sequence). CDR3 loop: CATSKLSGNTIYF. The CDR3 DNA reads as TGTGCCACCAGCAAGCTCTCTGGAAACACCATATATTTT. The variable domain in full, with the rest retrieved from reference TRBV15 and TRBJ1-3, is DAMVIQNPRYQVTQFGKPVTLSCSQTLNHNVMYWYQQKSSQAPKLLFHYYDKDFNNEADTPDNFQSRRPNTSFCFLDIRSPGLGDTAMYLCATSKLSGNTIYFGEGSWLTVV.